A selection of T cell receptor beta chains follows, all from one sample in a study of blood T cell repertoires in COVID-19. Measured with immunoSEQ multiplex PCR; TCRdb has only the in-frame clones, and not every one. Seen here are around 100,000 clones, roughly 91% observed once, and the top ten hold approximately 4.4%. The source material was peripheral blood. The receptors originated from a woman older than 75 with acute or convalescent COVID-19. Both conserved end residues are part of each CDR3. Fields, in order: V gene, clone size, J gene, D gene, CDR3 protein, CDR3 DNA. D genes are given only for firm matches. A row's size may be missing; if present it is once, few, many or a size class.

TRBV10-3	once	TRBJ1-4	NA	CAISAGGEGGLINEKLFF	TGTGCCATCAGTGCTGGAGGGGAAGGAGGGTTGATTAATGAAAAACTGTTTTTT
TRBV24-1	NA	TRBJ2-3	TRBD2	CATSDSSGGSLNTQYF	TGTGCCACCAGTGATTCTAGCGGGGGGAGTCTTAATACGCAGTATTTT
TRBV5-1	NA	TRBJ1-2	NA	CASSLNRNYGYTF	TGCGCCAGCAGCCTGAACAGGAACTATGGCTACACCTTC
TRBV12-3/TRBV12-4	NA	TRBJ1-5	NA	CASSQQANQPQHF	TGTGCCAGCAGCCAACAGGCTAATCAGCCCCAGCATTTT
TRBV9	NA	TRBJ2-1	TRBD2	CASSAVAGHNEQFF	TGTGCCAGCAGCGCGGTAGCGGGCCACAATGAGCAGTTCTTC
TRBV30	NA	TRBJ2-7	TRBD1	CAVRQGSIHEQYF	TGTGCCGTAAGACAGGGATCGATCCACGAGCAGTACTTC
TRBV4-3	NA	TRBJ2-1	TRBD2	CASSQDRLAGNEQFF	TGCGCCAGCAGCCAAGATCGGCTAGCGGGTAATGAGCAGTTCTTC
TRBV6-5	NA	TRBJ1-3	NA	CASSFTGPGNTIYF	TGTGCCAGCAGTTTCACAGGGCCTGGAAACACCATATATTTT
TRBV7-6	NA	TRBJ1-1	TRBD1	CASSLTGTYAEAFF	TGTGCCAGCAGCTTGACAGGGACTTACGCTGAAGCTTTCTTT
TRBV5-6	NA	TRBJ2-2	TRBD1	CASSSMTGMAGELFF	TGTGCCAGCAGCTCCATGACAGGGATGGCCGGGGAGCTGTTTTTT
TRBV5-1	NA	TRBJ2-2	TRBD1	CASSMDRANTGELFF	TGCGCCAGCAGCATGGACAGGGCGAACACCGGGGAGCTGTTTTTT
TRBV19	NA	TRBJ1-5	TRBD1	CASSDRGPGSNQPQHF	TGTGCCAGTAGCGACAGGGGGCCAGGAAGCAATCAGCCCCAGCATTTT
TRBV6-1	once	TRBJ2-7	TRBD1	CASSESPGGEQYF	TGTGCCAGCAGTGAAAGCCCAGGGGGCGAGCAGTACTTC
TRBV21-1	NA	TRBJ2-3	NA	CASRDRQADTQYF	TGTGCCAGCAGGGACAGGCAGGCAGATACGCAGTATTTT
TRBV7-9	NA	TRBJ1-3	NA	CASSPEGGIAGNTIYF	TGTGCCAGCAGCCCGGAGGGGGGGATCGCTGGAAACACCATATATTTT
TRBV18	once	TRBJ1-1	NA	CASSPWIGGGLNTEAFF	TGTGCCAGCTCACCCTGGATTGGGGGGGGGCTTAACACTGAAGCTTTCTTT
TRBV5-1	NA	TRBJ2-1	NA	CASSFDSSSYNEQFF	TGCGCCAGCAGCTTTGACTCCTCCTCCTACAATGAGCAGTTCTTC
TRBV7-2	NA	TRBJ2-3	TRBD1	CASSLDRATDTQYF	TGTGCCAGCAGCTTGGACAGGGCCACAGATACGCAGTATTTT
TRBV2	NA	TRBJ1-5	TRBD1	CASSRDRGNQPQHF	TGTGCCAGCAGCCGGGACAGGGGTAATCAGCCCCAGCATTTT
TRBV7-8	NA	TRBJ2-2	TRBD1	CASSLRDRGSWGISGELFF	TGTGCCAGCAGCTTAAGGGACAGGGGTAGCTGGGGGATATCCGGGGAGCTGTTTTTT
TRBV4-1	NA	TRBJ2-1	TRBD2	CASSKGPGLAGGSSYNEQFF	TGCGCCAGCAGCAAGGGACCGGGACTAGCGGGGGGGAGCTCCTACAATGAGCAGTTCTTC
TRBV6-5	NA	TRBJ2-2	NA	CASSYARRRNGELFF	TGTGCCAGCAGTTACGCAAGACGGAGGAACGGGGAGCTGTTTTTT
TRBV12-5	NA	TRBJ2-5	TRBD2	CASGLVRGEAQYF	TGTGCTAGTGGTTTGGTACGGGGGGAGGCCCAGTACTTC
TRBV27	NA	TRBJ2-7	NA	CASSLLDSDSYEQYF	TGTGCCAGCAGTTTGCTGGACAGCGATAGCTACGAGCAGTACTTC
TRBV7-3	NA	TRBJ2-1	NA	CASSPRRGGYNEQFF	TGTGCCAGCAGCCCGAGGAGGGGGGGCTACAATGAGCAGTTCTTC
TRBV11-2	NA	TRBJ1-1	NA	CASSRDLYAEAFF	TGTGCCAGCAGCCGGGATTTATACGCTGAAGCTTTCTTT
TRBV7-3	NA	TRBJ1-1	NA	CASSLSGSGNTEAFF	TGTGCCAGCAGCTTATCAGGGTCGGGGAACACTGAAGCTTTCTTT
TRBV5-6	NA	TRBJ1-3	NA	CASREQGGSGNTIYF	TGTGCCAGCAGGGAACAGGGCGGTTCTGGAAACACCATATATTTT
TRBV7-2	NA	TRBJ1-1	NA	CASSFHREGTEAFF	TGTGCCAGCAGCTTCCACAGGGAGGGTACTGAAGCTTTCTTT
TRBV7-6	NA	TRBJ2-1	TRBD2	CASSPHGRGDTEQFF	TGTGCCAGCAGCCCCCACGGGCGGGGGGATACTGAGCAGTTCTTC
TRBV18	NA	TRBJ2-1	NA	CASSPSLEPNEQFF	TGTGCCAGCTCACCGTCACTAGAACCCAATGAGCAGTTCTTC
TRBV19	NA	TRBJ1-5	NA	CASSIHRVDQPQHF	TGTGCCAGTAGTATACACAGGGTGGATCAGCCCCAGCATTTT
TRBV7-9	NA	TRBJ1-4	NA	CASSLGRQGLNEKLFF	TGTGCCAGCAGCTTAGGGCGGCAGGGGTTAAATGAAAAACTGTTTTTT
TRBV3-1/TRBV3-2	NA	TRBJ1-1	NA	CASSQEGGEAFF	TGTGCCAGCAGCCAAGAGGGAGGGGAAGCTTTCTTT
TRBV15	NA	TRBJ2-7	TRBD1	CATSRRGQGIHEQYF	TGTGCCACCAGCAGGAGGGGGCAGGGAATCCACGAGCAGTACTTC
TRBV11-1	NA	TRBJ1-5	NA	CASSTGVRQPQHF	TGTGCCAGCAGCACAGGTGTTAGGCAGCCCCAGCATTTT
TRBV18	NA	TRBJ2-7	TRBD1	CASSRDRAEQYF	TGTGCCAGCTCACGCGACAGGGCCGAGCAGTACTTC
TRBV5-1	NA	TRBJ2-3	NA	CASSLDRTPSTDTQYF	TGCGCCAGCAGCTTGGACAGGACGCCCTCCACAGATACGCAGTATTTT
TRBV20-1	NA	TRBJ2-3	NA	CSASQQGSTDTQYF	TGCAGTGCTAGTCAGCAGGGTAGCACAGATACGCAGTATTTT
TRBV10-3	NA	TRBJ1-1	TRBD1	CAISESTGGGAEAFF	TGTGCCATCAGTGAGTCGACAGGGGGAGGGGCTGAAGCTTTCTTT
TRBV18	NA	TRBJ1-4	NA	CASPNQRGLTNEKLFF	TGTGCCAGCCCTAACCAGCGGGGGTTAACTAATGAAAAACTGTTTTTT
TRBV4-3	NA	TRBJ1-3	TRBD1	CASSTGGAVGNTIYF	TGCGCCAGCAGTACAGGGGGCGCCGTTGGAAACACCATATATTTT
TRBV28	NA	TRBJ2-1	NA	CASSPYRENEQFF	TGTGCCAGCAGTCCCTACAGGGAGAATGAGCAGTTCTTC
TRBV3-1/TRBV3-2	NA	TRBJ2-5	TRBD2	CASSLRLGRSSGATSQETQYF	TGTGCCAGCAGCCTCCGTCTAGGCCGATCTAGCGGGGCGACCTCTCAAGAGACCCAGTACTTC
TRBV19	NA	TRBJ2-1	TRBD2	CASTAGPPGTSGGDNEQFF	TGTGCCAGTACCGCTGGTCCGCCCGGGACTAGCGGGGGGGACAATGAGCAGTTCTTC
TRBV7-2	NA	TRBJ1-3	TRBD1	CASSFAPGGRSGNTIYF	TGTGCCAGCAGCTTTGCCCCAGGGGGCAGGTCTGGAAACACCATATATTTT
TRBV19	NA	TRBJ1-1	TRBD1	CASSRQGSNTEAFF	TGTGCCAGTAGCCGACAGGGGTCGAACACTGAAGCTTTCTTT
TRBV5-1	NA	TRBJ2-1	TRBD2	CASKDLAAYNEQFF	TGCGCCAGCAAAGACCTAGCGGCCTACAATGAGCAGTTCTTC
TRBV10-3	few	TRBJ2-1	TRBD2	CAIRTSGRENEQFF	TGTGCCATCAGGACTAGCGGGAGGGAAAATGAGCAGTTCTTC
TRBV30	once	TRBJ1-2	NA	CAWGSILGYTF	TGTGCCTGGGGCTCCATCCTAGGCTACACCTTC
TRBV5-1	NA	TRBJ2-1	TRBD1	CASSSSQGVSSYNEQFF	TGCGCCAGCAGCTCCTCACAGGGGGTTAGCTCCTACAATGAGCAGTTCTTC
TRBV6-5	NA	TRBJ2-7	NA	CASSYSSGKAYEQYF	TGTGCCAGCAGTTACTCGAGCGGCAAAGCCTACGAGCAGTACTTC